This T cell receptor beta chain was recorded in a study of T cell repertoires in cytomegalovirus infection. TCRdb called the reads again in MiXCR, with one record for every CDR3 protein. The sample has 640,000 or so distinct CDR3 sequences, roughly a third seen once. Germline V gene sequence: CDR1 MNHEY, CDR2 SMNVEV (reference sequence). Trimming left V 6 bases short and J 10 bases short, with 9 bases between. The CDR3 is 11 residues long. A note on this clonotype: Its antigen is as yet unknown.

Material: cultured PBMCs, obtained from culture after CMV antigen stimulation. This receptor was identified in a human donor in good health (CMV status not recorded). Some clones in this sample may be carry-over from other donors' samples. The rearrangement uses TRBV27 and TRBJ1-4; D is ambiguous. The CDR3 region is CASSAEGKLFF. The DNA for the CDR3 is TGTGCCAGCAGCGCCGAGGGAAAACTGTTTTTT. Drawing the rest from reference TRBV27 and TRBJ1-4, the complete variable domain is EAQVTQNPRYLITVTGKKLTVTCSQNMNHEYMSWYRQDPGLGLRQIYYSMNVEVTDKGDVPEGYKVSRKEKRNFPLILESPSPNQTSLYFCASSAEGKLFFGSGTQLSVL.